Listed below are T cell receptor beta chains from one sample, sequenced in a study of technical replicates of blood from a handful of donors. Generated by immunoSEQ multiplex PCR, the TCRdb table keeps only in-frame clones and is missing some. The repertoire holds fewer than 85,000 clones, with 85% to 95% as singletons. Sequencing was performed on T cells isolated from PBMCs. These receptors were obtained from a human donor in good health. Both conserved end residues are part of each CDR3. The D gene is left open where the match is weak. Where a row states a size, it is once, few, many or the class of an expanded clone; other rows omit it.

v_call	clone_size	d_call	j_call	cdr3_aa	cdr3_nt
TRBV19	-	-	TRBJ2-5	CASTSGETQYF	-
TRBV7-2	-	TRBD2	TRBJ2-7	CASSLRGTSGRHEQYF	TGTGCCAGCAGCTTAAGGGGGACTAGCGGGAGACACGAGCAGTACTTC
TRBV15	-	-	TRBJ2-5	CATTRQPQETQYF	TGTGCCACCACTCGACAGCCCCAAGAGACCCAGTACTTC
TRBV6-5	-	-	TRBJ2-1	CASSSPLGTYNEQFF	TGTGCCAGCAGTTCCCCCCTAGGCACCTACAATGAGCAGTTCTTC
TRBV6-1	-	TRBD2	TRBJ2-1	CASRASGGHEQFF	TGTGCCAGCAGAGCTAGCGGGGGTCATGAGCAGTTCTTC
TRBV6-4	-	-	TRBJ2-3	CASSVELGADTQYF	TGTGCCAGCAGTGTCGAGCTGGGCGCAGATACGCAGTATTTT
TRBV6-5	-	-	TRBJ1-1	CASSRPGGSEAFF	TGTGCCAGCAGTCGCCCCGGCGGATCTGAAGCTTTCTTT
TRBV6-1	-	-	TRBJ1-1	CASRVITGNTEAFF	TGTGCCAGCAGGGTTATAACAGGGAACACTGAAGCTTTCTTT
TRBV5-1	few	-	TRBJ1-2	CASSFGGEGYTF	TGCGCCAGCAGCTTCGGAGGGGAGGGCTACACCTTC
TRBV30	-	-	TRBJ2-4	CAWSARVGRVGFRDIQYF	TGTGCCTGGAGTGCCCGTGTAGGCAGGGTCGGGTTTAGGGACATTCAGTACTTC
TRBV7-3	-	-	TRBJ2-3	CASSLTGVGTDTQYF	TGTGCCAGCAGCTTAACCGGGGTAGGGACAGATACGCAGTATTTT
TRBV4-1	-	-	TRBJ1-5	CASSHPGEGQPQHF	TGCGCCAGCAGCCATCCAGGGGAGGGTCAGCCCCAGCATTTT
TRBV4-1	-	-	TRBJ1-2	CASSQDPGRELDYGYTF	TGCGCCAGCAGCCAAGATCCGGGGAGGGAGTTGGACTATGGCTACACCTTC
TRBV15	-	TRBD2	TRBJ2-1	CATRREGEQFF	TGTGCCACCAGGCGGGAGGGTGAGCAGTTCTTC
TRBV2	-	-	TRBJ2-5	CASSPGETQYF	TGTGCCAGCAGCCCAGGGGAGACCCAGTACTTC
TRBV30	-	-	TRBJ1-3	CAYNARADGNTIYF	TGTGCCTACAACGCGCGGGCCGATGGAAACACCATATATTTT
TRBV7-9	-	-	TRBJ2-1	CASSPPNNEQFF	TGTGCCAGCAGCCCCCCCAACAATGAGCAGTTCTTC
TRBV7-9	-	TRBD1	TRBJ2-3	CASRPDQGARILDTQYF	TGTGCCAGCAGGCCGGATCAGGGGGCGCGAATTCTCGATACGCAGTATTTT